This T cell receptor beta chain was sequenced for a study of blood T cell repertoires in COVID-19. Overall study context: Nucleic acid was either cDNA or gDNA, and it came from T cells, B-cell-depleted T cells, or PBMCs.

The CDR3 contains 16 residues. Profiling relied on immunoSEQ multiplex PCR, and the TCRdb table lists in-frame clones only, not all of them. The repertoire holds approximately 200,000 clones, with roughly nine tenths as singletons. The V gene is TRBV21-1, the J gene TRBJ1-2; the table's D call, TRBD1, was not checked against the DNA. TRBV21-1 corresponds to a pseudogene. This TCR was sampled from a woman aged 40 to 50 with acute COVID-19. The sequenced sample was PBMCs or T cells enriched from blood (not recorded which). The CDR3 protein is CASSSERGGIDYGYTF. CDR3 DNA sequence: TGTGCCAGCAGCTCAGAAAGGGGCGGAATCGACTATGGCTACACCTTC.